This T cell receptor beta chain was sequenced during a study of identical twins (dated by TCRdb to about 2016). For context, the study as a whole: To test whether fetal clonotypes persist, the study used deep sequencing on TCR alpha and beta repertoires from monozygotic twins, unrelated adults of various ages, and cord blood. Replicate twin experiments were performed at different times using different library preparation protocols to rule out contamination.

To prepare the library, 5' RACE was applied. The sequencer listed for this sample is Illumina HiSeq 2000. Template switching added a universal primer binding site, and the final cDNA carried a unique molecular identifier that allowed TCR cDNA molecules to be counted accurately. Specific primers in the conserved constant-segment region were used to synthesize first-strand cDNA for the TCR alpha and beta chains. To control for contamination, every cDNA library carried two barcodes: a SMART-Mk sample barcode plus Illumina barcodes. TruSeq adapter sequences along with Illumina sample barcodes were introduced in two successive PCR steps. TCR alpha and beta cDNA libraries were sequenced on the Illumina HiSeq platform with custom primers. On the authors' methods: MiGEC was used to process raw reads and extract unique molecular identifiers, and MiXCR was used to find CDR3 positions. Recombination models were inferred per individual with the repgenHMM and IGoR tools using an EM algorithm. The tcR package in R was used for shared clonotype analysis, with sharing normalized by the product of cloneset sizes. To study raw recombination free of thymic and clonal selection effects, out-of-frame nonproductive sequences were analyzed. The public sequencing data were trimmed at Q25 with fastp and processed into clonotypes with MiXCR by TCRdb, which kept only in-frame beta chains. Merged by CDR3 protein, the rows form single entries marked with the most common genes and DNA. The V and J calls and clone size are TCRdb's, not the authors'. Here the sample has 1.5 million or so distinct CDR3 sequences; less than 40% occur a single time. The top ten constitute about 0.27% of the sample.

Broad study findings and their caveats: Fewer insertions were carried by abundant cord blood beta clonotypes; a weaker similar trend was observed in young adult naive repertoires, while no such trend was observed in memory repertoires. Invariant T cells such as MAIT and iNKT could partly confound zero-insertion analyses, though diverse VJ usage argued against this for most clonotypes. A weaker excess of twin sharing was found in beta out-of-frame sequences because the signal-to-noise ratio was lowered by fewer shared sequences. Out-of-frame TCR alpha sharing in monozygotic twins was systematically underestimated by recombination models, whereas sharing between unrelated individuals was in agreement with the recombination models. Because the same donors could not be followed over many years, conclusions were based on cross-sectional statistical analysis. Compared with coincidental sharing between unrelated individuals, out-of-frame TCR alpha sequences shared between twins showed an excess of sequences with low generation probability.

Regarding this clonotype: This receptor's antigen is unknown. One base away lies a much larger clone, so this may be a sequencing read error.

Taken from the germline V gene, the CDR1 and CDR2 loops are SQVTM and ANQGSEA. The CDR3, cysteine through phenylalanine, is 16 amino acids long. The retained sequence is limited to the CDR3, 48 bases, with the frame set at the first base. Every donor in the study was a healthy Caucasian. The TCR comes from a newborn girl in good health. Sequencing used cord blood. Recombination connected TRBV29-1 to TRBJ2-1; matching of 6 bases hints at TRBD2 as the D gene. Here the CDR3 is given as CSAEDGRESSYNEQFF. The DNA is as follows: TGCAGCGCTGAAGATGGACGGGAGAGCTCCTACAATGAGCAGTTCTTC.